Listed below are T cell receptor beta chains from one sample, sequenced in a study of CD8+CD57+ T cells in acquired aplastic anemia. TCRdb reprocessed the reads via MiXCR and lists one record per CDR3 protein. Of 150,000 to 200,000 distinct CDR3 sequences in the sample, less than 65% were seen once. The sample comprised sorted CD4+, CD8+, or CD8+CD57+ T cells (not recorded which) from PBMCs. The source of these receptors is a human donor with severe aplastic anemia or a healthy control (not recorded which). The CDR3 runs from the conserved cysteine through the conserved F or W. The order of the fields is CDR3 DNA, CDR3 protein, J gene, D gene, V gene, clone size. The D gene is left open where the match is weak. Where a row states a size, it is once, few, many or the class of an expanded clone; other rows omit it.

TGTGCCATCAGTGATCTCGGGGACAGCCCAGACAGCGGGAGGGGTCTGTCTTACGAGCAGTACTTC | CAISDLGDSPDSGRGLSYEQYF | TRBJ2-7 | TRBD2 | TRBV10-3 | .
TGTGCCAGCAGTTCCAGGGGCCGTGAGCAGTTCTTC | CASSSRGREQFF | TRBJ2-1 | . | TRBV12-3/TRBV12-4 | few
TGTGCTAGTGGTTTAGTGGGCAACATGAACACTGAAGCTTTCTTT | CASGLVGNMNTEAFF | TRBJ1-1 | . | TRBV12-5 | .
TGTGCCAGCAGCCCCCAGGACCAGATTATGGGGACTGAAGCTTTCTTT | CASSPQDQIMGTEAFF | TRBJ1-1 | . | TRBV7-9 | many
TGTGCCAGCGCCCTTGGGGGCTCATTGAACACTGAAGCTTTCTTT | CASALGGSLNTEAFF | TRBJ1-1 | . | TRBV5-5 | .
TGTGCCAGCAGCCCAAGATATAGCTTAGGCATGGTCTATGGCTACACCTTC | CASSPRYSLGMVYGYTF | TRBJ1-2 | . | TRBV14 | many
TGCAGTGCTAGTCTCCTAGGAGGCGGTACGCAGTATTTT | CSASLLGGGTQYF | TRBJ2-3 | . | TRBV20-1 | once
TGCGCCAGCAGCTTGCTTAGTAGCGGGAGTTTGTTTCGGGGGCAATCCTACGAGCAGTACTTC | CASSLLSSGSLFRGQSYEQYF | TRBJ2-7 | TRBD2 | TRBV5-1 | few
TGCAGTGCTAGACTAGCGGGGGGTGGAGAGACCCAGTACTTC | CSARLAGGGETQYF | TRBJ2-5 | TRBD2 | TRBV20-1 | .
TGCGCCAGCAGCCAAGCCCGGAATACAGGGTTCCCCTACGAGCAGTACTTC | CASSQARNTGFPYEQYF | TRBJ2-7 | . | TRBV4-3 | .
TGTGCCAGTAGTATGGGGGGCGCGAACACCGGGGAGCTGTTTTTT | CASSMGGANTGELFF | TRBJ2-2 | . | TRBV19 | .
TGTGCCAGCAGCTTCGGGACATCTAACTATGGCTACACCTTC | CASSFGTSNYGYTF | TRBJ1-2 | . | TRBV7-8 | .
TGTGCCAGCATATCTTGGACACTTAGCTCCTACGAGCAGTACTTC | CASISWTLSSYEQYF | TRBJ2-7 | . | TRBV2 | few
TGTGCCACCAGTGGTCCCCAGCGGGAGAGGGGGTACAATGAGCAGTTCTTC | CATSGPQRERGYNEQFF | TRBJ2-1 | TRBD2 | TRBV24-1 | .
TGTGCCATCAGTGAGGGGACAGGGAGCGCGGATGAAAAACTGTTTTTT | CAISEGTGSADEKLFF | TRBJ1-4 | TRBD1 | TRBV10-3 | .
TGTGCCAGTACCCTTTCTGGATTAGCGGGGGACCTGGAGAGCCAGTACTTC | CASTLSGLAGDLESQYF | TRBJ2-5 | TRBD2 | TRBV19 | .
TGCAGTGCCCTAACGGGACAGAGCTCCTACGAGCAGTACTTC | CSALTGQSSYEQYF | TRBJ2-7 | TRBD1 | TRBV20-1 | .
TGTGCCAGCACCTCCGGTGGGGGGGGGTGCACAGATACGCAGTATTTT | CASTSGGGGCTDTQYF | TRBJ2-3 | TRBD2 | TRBV12-3/TRBV12-4 | .
TGCAGTGCTAGTGCGGGGGGTTTCACAGATACGCAGTATTTT | CSASAGGFTDTQYF | TRBJ2-3 | TRBD2 | TRBV29-1 | few
TGTGCCAGCAGTGTTAGGGGAGCCGGGGAGCTGTTTTTT | CASSVRGAGELFF | TRBJ2-2 | . | TRBV7-2 | .
TGTGCCAGTATACAGGGGAGTCCTATGAACACTGAAGCTTTCTTT | CASIQGSPMNTEAFF | TRBJ1-1 | TRBD1 | TRBV19 | .
TGTGCTAGTCAGGGCTTCCTTAATCAGCCCCAGCATTTT | CASQGFLNQPQHF | TRBJ1-5 | . | TRBV12-5 | many
TGTGCCAGTAAGGGACTAGCGGGAGGAAGTAGTGGGAAACAGGAGCAGTTCTTC | CASKGLAGGSSGKQEQFF | TRBJ2-1 | TRBD2 | TRBV19 | .
TGCGCCAGCAGCCCGGGAAACACCGGGGAGCTGTTTTTT | CASSPGNTGELFF | TRBJ2-2 | . | TRBV5-1 | .
TGTGCCAGCAAGGGCAGTACTTCCTACGAGCAGTACTTC | CASKGSTSYEQYF | TRBJ2-7 | . | TRBV12-3/TRBV12-4 | many
TGTGCCAGCAGTGAATTACTAGCGGGTACGGAGGAGACCCAGTACTTC | CASSELLAGTEETQYF | TRBJ2-5 | TRBD2 | TRBV2 | once
TGTGCCAGCATGGACAGGCCGTGGGGTGGCTACACCTTC | CASMDRPWGGYTF | TRBJ1-2 | TRBD1 | TRBV2 | .
TGTGCCAGCAGAATAGGGCGGGTTAACACCGGGGAGCTGTTTTTT | CASRIGRVNTGELFF | TRBJ2-2 | . | TRBV7-8 | .
TGCAGTGCTAGGACTAGCGGGGAGCTGTTTTTT | CSARTSGELFF | TRBJ2-2 | . | TRBV20-1 | .
TGCAGCCAAGATGGGGACCCCACCTACGAGCAGTACTTC | CSQDGDPTYEQYF | TRBJ2-7 | . | TRBV29-1 | .
TGCGCCAGCAGCCTGGGCGGGGGGCAGGGCTATGGCTACACCTTC | CASSLGGGQGYGYTF | TRBJ1-2 | . | TRBV4-3 | many
TGCAGTGCTTCGGGAGACTACGAGCAGTACTTC | CSASGDYEQYF | TRBJ2-7 | . | TRBV20-1 | .
TGTGCCAGCAGCCCCCGGGTAGCGCTCTACACTGAAGCTTTCTTT | CASSPRVALYTEAFF | TRBJ1-1 | . | TRBV9 | .
TGTGCCATCGGCCCGGGACAGGGAATTGATAATGGCAACACCTTC | CAIGPGQGIDNGNTF | TRBJ1-2 | TRBD1 | TRBV10-3 | .
TGCAGTGCTGGGGACAGGAGCTCCTACAATGAGCAGTTCTTC | CSAGDRSSYNEQFF | TRBJ2-1 | TRBD1 | TRBV20-1 | many
TGTGCCAGCAGTCATCCGGGACAGGGGGGAGAGACCCAGTACTTC | CASSHPGQGGETQYF | TRBJ2-5 | TRBD1 | TRBV7-9 | once
TGTGCCAGCAGCTTAATCACAGTGGGGACTGAAGCTTTCTTT | CASSLITVGTEAFF | TRBJ1-1 | . | TRBV7-2 | .
TGCGCCAGCAGTGAGGTGGGACAGGCCGACTCTGGAAACACCATATATTTT | CASSEVGQADSGNTIYF | TRBJ1-3 | TRBD1 | TRBV10-2 | .
TGTGCCAGTAGTCCTGAAGGTTCCTATGGCTACACCTTC | CASSPEGSYGYTF | TRBJ1-2 | . | TRBV19 | .
TGTGCCAGCAGCGATGGGGGAGCCAACACTGAAGCTTTCTTT | CASSDGGANTEAFF | TRBJ1-1 | . | TRBV7-3 | once
TGTGCCAGCAGGGTGGGGACCGGGGAGCTGTTTTTT | CASRVGTGELFF | TRBJ2-2 | . | TRBV7-8 | .
TGTGCCACCAGTACCATTGGGTCCGTTTCCTACAATGAGCAGTTCTTC | CATSTIGSVSYNEQFF | TRBJ2-1 | . | TRBV24-1 | .
TGTGCCAGCAGCTTACGGCATCAGCCCCAGCATTTT | CASSLRHQPQHF | TRBJ1-5 | . | TRBV7-9 | .
TGTGCCAGCAGCTTAGTGGTACGGGGGGCCGCCTCCTACAATGAGCAGCTCTTC | CASSLVVRGAASYNEQLF | TRBJ2-1 | . | TRBV7-6 | .
TGTGCCAGCAGCTCAGGACAGGGGTCAACCGGGGAGCTGTTTTTT | CASSSGQGSTGELFF | TRBJ2-2 | TRBD1 | TRBV5-4 | many
TGTGCCAGCAGAGTAAGCCTTAACACTGAAGCTTTCTTT | CASRVSLNTEAFF | TRBJ1-1 | . | TRBV14 | .
TGCGCCAGCAGCGTAGCCGCAGGGGGCACACCCCTCCACTTT | CASSVAAGGTPLHF | TRBJ1-6 | TRBD1 | TRBV5-1 | .
TGCAGTGCTAGGGTTGGACCTAAAAGCTCCTTGAGCTCCTACGAGCAGTACTTC | CSARVGPKSSLSSYEQYF | TRBJ2-7 | . | TRBV20-1 | .
TGTGCCAGCAGAGCACCCGGGACAGGCGGGGACGAGCAGTACTTC | CASRAPGTGGDEQYF | TRBJ2-7 | TRBD1 | TRBV2 | .
TGTGCCAGCAGCTTATGGACAGGGGCGCGGTACGAGCAGTACTTC | CASSLWTGARYEQYF | TRBJ2-7 | TRBD1 | TRBV7-9 | .
TGTGCCAGCAGCATCTCAACGGAAGCTTTCTTT | CASSISTEAFF | TRBJ1-1 | . | TRBV7-9 | .
TGTGCCAGCAGCTTAACTGGACAGGGCAGTCAAGAGACCCAGTACTTC | CASSLTGQGSQETQYF | TRBJ2-5 | TRBD1 | TRBV7-3 | many
TGTGCCATCAGTGGGACAGGACAAGACTATGGCTACACCTTC | CAISGTGQDYGYTF | TRBJ1-2 | TRBD1 | TRBV10-3 | once